A single sample gave rise to the 17 T cell receptor beta chains below, sequenced in a study of T cell repertoires in cytomegalovirus infection (dated by TCRdb to the late 2010s). This sample was sequenced with an Illumina HiSeq 1500. TCRdb took the public reads, trimmed them with fastp at Q25, ran MiXCR for clone calling and kept in-frame beta chains. Under each unique CDR3 protein, matching rows form one entry showing the most common genes and DNA. This sample lists around 740,000 distinct CDR3 sequences; roughly 35% were detected once. Of the sample, 2.8% falls within the top ten clones. Sample: PBMCs. The receptors shown here come from a human donor in good health (CMV status not recorded). Some clones in this sample may be carry-over from other donors' samples.

The sample holds a few counts of this clonotype. Compared with germline, one end of the junction differs, possibly owing to a read error. The gene calls are TRBV7-6 and TRBJ2-1; no clear D. Germline V CDR1 and CDR2: SGHVS, FNYEAQ. The CDR3 is 15 amino acids. CDR3 in amino acids: CASSRLEQRSNEQFF. As DNA, the CDR3 is TGTGCTAGCAGCCGCCTCGAACAGAGGAGCAATGAGCAGTTCTTC. The full variable domain, completed using reference TRBV7-6 and TRBJ2-1, is GAGVSQSPRYKVTKRGQDVALRCDPISGHVSLYWYRQALGQGPEFLTYFNYEAQQDKSGLPNDRFSAERPEGSISTLTIQRTEQRDSAMYRCASSRLEQRSNEQFFGPGTRLTVL.

The CDR3 bases are TGTGCCAGCAGCTCCACAATCCGGCCGGCTACTCACGGTCGGAACACCGGGGAGCTGTTTTTT. Residues: CASSSTIRPATHGRNTGELFF. The chain joins TRBV7-9 to TRBJ2-2; D ambiguous. The V gene lost 4 bases and the J gene lost 1 base, with 28 bases spanning the gap. The germline V gene has CDR1 SEHNR and CDR2 FQNEAQ (reference sequence). This CDR3 has 21 residues.

This clonotype was seen only once. The chain links TRBV28 to TRBJ1-2; 12 bases agree with TRBD1. The CDR3 runs 15 residues. CDR1 and CDR2 (germline): MDHEN, SYDVKM. Trimming cost V 5 bases and J 7 bases; bases outside gene matches: 8. Here the CDR3 reads CASSPPGDRGPGYTF. CDR3 bases: TGTGCCAGCAGTCCCCCCGGGGACAGGGGGCCTGGCTACACCTTC.

The gene calls are TRBV7-9 and TRBJ1-5; 7 positions agree with TRBD1. V shed 3 bases, J shed 3 bases, and the junction held 5 bases outside the gene matches. The CDR3 covers 15 residues. The V gene's germline CDR1 is SEHNR and CDR2 FQNEAQ (reference sequence). The CDR3 coding sequence is TGTGCCAGCAGCTTCTATACAGGGGCCAATCAGCCCCAGCATTTT. Translating gives CASSFYTGANQPQHF.

This clonotype appeared once. V and J are TRBV10-3 and TRBJ2-7; D is possibly TRBD1 or TRBD2 (5 bases each). Germline loops: CDR1 ENHRY, CDR2 SYGVKD. The CDR3 spans 16 residues. Trimming removed 1 base at V and 0 bases at J, with 13 bases between. CDR3 in amino acids: CAISEWGSGSSYEQYF. The CDR3 nucleotides are TGTGCCATCAGTGAGTGGGGCTCAGGGAGCTCCTACGAGCAGTACTTC.

As for this clonotype: A single base separates this from a much larger clone, so it may be a read error. The missing conserved phenylalanine or tryptophan at the end of this CDR3 makes a read error likely. The chain employs TRBV7-2 and TRBJ2-7; D may be TRBD1 or TRBD2 (6 bases each). This CDR3 has 18 residues. V lost 1 base to trimming and J lost 6 bases, with 25 bases between them. Germline V gene sequence: CDR1 SGHTA, CDR2 FQGNSA. CDR3 DNA sequence: TGTGCCAGCAGCTTAGGGGGCGGAAGGGTAGGGGGGCCGGTCGAGCAGTACTTA. Protein: CASSLGGGRVGGPVEQYL.

The rearrangement links TRBV6-4 to TRBJ2-3; D gene unclear. Trimming left V 2 bases short and J 6 bases short, with 6 bases between. This CDR3 contains 12 residues. Per germline, CDR1 MRHNA and CDR2 SNTAGT. DNA of the CDR3: TGTGCCAGCAGTGACAGTGGGGATACGCAGTATTTT. This sequence encodes CASSDSGDTQYF.

In its sample, this clonotype was seen a few times. The chain carries TRBV7-8 and TRBJ1-1, with a weak D call TRBD1 (6 bases). Trimming took 4 bases from V and 6 from J, leaving 15 bases between them. Per germline, CDR1 SGHVS and CDR2 FQNEAQ. The CDR3 consists of 14 residues. CDR3 region: CASSYAGAGSEAFF. The CDR3 nucleotides read TGTGCCAGCAGCTACGCGGGGGCGGGGTCTGAAGCTTTCTTT.

The chain couples TRBV7-9 to TRBJ2-1; 10 bases fit TRBD2. The CDR3 totals 17 residues. CDR1 is SEHNR and CDR2 is FQNEAQ in the germline V gene (reference sequence). The V gene end was trimmed by 1 base and the J gene end by 3 bases; junction bases not matched to a gene: 6. The DNA of the CDR3 is TGTGCCAGCAGCTTAGGTCGTGCTAGCGGGAGCTACAATGAGCAGTTCTTC. Its protein product is CASSLGRASGSYNEQFF.

This clonotype showed up just a few times. This sequence joins TRBV28 and TRBJ1-1; a possible D gene is TRBD1 (6 bases). The CDR3 totals 14 residues. The germline V gene has CDR1 MDHEN and CDR2 SYDVKM. V was clipped by 8 bases and J by 4 bases, with 17 bases between them. The CDR3: CASRQGHPGTEAFF. In nucleotides, the CDR3 is TGTGCCAGCCGGCAGGGACATCCAGGCACTGAAGCTTTCTTT.

This clonotype was seen just once. The chain joins TRBV10-3 to TRBJ2-7; TRBD1 matches 8 bases. CDR3 size: 13 residues. Germline V gene data show CDR1 as ENHRY and CDR2 as SYGVKD. V was pared by 8 bases and J by 2 bases, with 5 bases of the junction left unmatched. DNA for the CDR3: TGTGCCATCGGAGGGACAGGCCCCTACGAGCAGTACTTC. It codes for CAIGGTGPYEQYF.

This clonotype appeared once. The final CDR3 position lacks the conserved phenylalanine or tryptophan, pointing to a likely read error. V is TRBV11-1 and J is TRBJ1-2; D may be TRBD1 (5 bases). V lost 2 bases and J lost 5, with 12 bases in between. CDR3 length: 14 amino acids. From germline, CDR1 is SGHAT and CDR2 FQDESV (reference sequence). The CDR3 here is CASSLSDRLYGYTL. The CDR3 nucleotides read TGTGCCAGCAGCTTATCTGACAGATTATATGGCTACACCTTA.

This clonotype occurred a few times. The chain recombines TRBV7-3 with TRBJ2-6; D perhaps matches TRBD1 (7 bases). V was shortened by 5 bases and J by 1 base, with 21 bases between the two germline ends. CDR3 length: 19 amino acids. The germline V gene encodes CDR1 SGHTA and CDR2 FQGTGA. The CDR3 region has the DNA TGTGCCAGCAGCGGAACGGGCAGGGGGGTTTATTCTGGGGCCAACGTCCTGACTTTC. Protein sequence: CASSGTGRGVYSGANVLTF.

This clonotype was seen at least ten times. V usage is TRBV9 and J usage is TRBJ1-3; perhaps TRBD1 as D (5 bases). The ends were cut back, 3 bases at V and 4 bases at J, with 14 bases in the middle. Germline V lookup: CDR1 SGDLS, CDR2 YYNGEE. The CDR3 totals 15 residues. CDR3 DNA sequence: TGTGCCAGCAGCGCCCTGGGGGGATCCGGAAACACCATATATTTT. As protein: CASSALGGSGNTIYF.

There are a few counts of this clonotype. The chain recombines TRBV20-1 with TRBJ2-1, with TRBD2 as a possible D gene (5 bases). This CDR3 has 15 amino acids. The V end was cut by 5 bases, the J end by 0 bases, with 14 bases between. The germline V gene encodes CDR1 DFQATT and CDR2 SNEGSKA (reference sequence). The CDR3 loop reads CSASLAKSSYNEQFF. The CDR3 nucleotides are TGCAGTGCTTCGTTAGCGAAAAGCTCCTACAATGAGCAGTTCTTC.

Of note for this clonotype: A single base separates this from a much larger clone, so it may be a read error. The J gene is TRBJ1-1, the V gene TRBV19; D possibly corresponds to TRBD1 (6 bases). Deletions cut 4 bases from V and 8 bases from J, with 20 bases between. The CDR3 extends over 15 amino acids. Germline V CDR1 and CDR2: LNHDA, SQIVND (reference sequence). The DNA for the CDR3 is TGTGCCAGTAGTAGCACAGGGCCGGTTTTGAGGGAAGCTTTCTTT. Its translation: CASSSTGPVLREAFF.

Written as DNA, the CDR3 is TGTGCCAGCACCCCTGCGACAGGGTCTTCCGTTGAGACCCAGTACTTC. This translates into CASTPATGSSVETQYF. This chain links TRBV7-8 with TRBJ2-5, with 7 bases aligning to TRBD1. From germline, CDR1 is SGHVS and CDR2 FQNEAQ. Trimming removed 7 bases from V and 5 bases from J; junction bases left unmatched: 16. CDR3 length equals 16 residues.